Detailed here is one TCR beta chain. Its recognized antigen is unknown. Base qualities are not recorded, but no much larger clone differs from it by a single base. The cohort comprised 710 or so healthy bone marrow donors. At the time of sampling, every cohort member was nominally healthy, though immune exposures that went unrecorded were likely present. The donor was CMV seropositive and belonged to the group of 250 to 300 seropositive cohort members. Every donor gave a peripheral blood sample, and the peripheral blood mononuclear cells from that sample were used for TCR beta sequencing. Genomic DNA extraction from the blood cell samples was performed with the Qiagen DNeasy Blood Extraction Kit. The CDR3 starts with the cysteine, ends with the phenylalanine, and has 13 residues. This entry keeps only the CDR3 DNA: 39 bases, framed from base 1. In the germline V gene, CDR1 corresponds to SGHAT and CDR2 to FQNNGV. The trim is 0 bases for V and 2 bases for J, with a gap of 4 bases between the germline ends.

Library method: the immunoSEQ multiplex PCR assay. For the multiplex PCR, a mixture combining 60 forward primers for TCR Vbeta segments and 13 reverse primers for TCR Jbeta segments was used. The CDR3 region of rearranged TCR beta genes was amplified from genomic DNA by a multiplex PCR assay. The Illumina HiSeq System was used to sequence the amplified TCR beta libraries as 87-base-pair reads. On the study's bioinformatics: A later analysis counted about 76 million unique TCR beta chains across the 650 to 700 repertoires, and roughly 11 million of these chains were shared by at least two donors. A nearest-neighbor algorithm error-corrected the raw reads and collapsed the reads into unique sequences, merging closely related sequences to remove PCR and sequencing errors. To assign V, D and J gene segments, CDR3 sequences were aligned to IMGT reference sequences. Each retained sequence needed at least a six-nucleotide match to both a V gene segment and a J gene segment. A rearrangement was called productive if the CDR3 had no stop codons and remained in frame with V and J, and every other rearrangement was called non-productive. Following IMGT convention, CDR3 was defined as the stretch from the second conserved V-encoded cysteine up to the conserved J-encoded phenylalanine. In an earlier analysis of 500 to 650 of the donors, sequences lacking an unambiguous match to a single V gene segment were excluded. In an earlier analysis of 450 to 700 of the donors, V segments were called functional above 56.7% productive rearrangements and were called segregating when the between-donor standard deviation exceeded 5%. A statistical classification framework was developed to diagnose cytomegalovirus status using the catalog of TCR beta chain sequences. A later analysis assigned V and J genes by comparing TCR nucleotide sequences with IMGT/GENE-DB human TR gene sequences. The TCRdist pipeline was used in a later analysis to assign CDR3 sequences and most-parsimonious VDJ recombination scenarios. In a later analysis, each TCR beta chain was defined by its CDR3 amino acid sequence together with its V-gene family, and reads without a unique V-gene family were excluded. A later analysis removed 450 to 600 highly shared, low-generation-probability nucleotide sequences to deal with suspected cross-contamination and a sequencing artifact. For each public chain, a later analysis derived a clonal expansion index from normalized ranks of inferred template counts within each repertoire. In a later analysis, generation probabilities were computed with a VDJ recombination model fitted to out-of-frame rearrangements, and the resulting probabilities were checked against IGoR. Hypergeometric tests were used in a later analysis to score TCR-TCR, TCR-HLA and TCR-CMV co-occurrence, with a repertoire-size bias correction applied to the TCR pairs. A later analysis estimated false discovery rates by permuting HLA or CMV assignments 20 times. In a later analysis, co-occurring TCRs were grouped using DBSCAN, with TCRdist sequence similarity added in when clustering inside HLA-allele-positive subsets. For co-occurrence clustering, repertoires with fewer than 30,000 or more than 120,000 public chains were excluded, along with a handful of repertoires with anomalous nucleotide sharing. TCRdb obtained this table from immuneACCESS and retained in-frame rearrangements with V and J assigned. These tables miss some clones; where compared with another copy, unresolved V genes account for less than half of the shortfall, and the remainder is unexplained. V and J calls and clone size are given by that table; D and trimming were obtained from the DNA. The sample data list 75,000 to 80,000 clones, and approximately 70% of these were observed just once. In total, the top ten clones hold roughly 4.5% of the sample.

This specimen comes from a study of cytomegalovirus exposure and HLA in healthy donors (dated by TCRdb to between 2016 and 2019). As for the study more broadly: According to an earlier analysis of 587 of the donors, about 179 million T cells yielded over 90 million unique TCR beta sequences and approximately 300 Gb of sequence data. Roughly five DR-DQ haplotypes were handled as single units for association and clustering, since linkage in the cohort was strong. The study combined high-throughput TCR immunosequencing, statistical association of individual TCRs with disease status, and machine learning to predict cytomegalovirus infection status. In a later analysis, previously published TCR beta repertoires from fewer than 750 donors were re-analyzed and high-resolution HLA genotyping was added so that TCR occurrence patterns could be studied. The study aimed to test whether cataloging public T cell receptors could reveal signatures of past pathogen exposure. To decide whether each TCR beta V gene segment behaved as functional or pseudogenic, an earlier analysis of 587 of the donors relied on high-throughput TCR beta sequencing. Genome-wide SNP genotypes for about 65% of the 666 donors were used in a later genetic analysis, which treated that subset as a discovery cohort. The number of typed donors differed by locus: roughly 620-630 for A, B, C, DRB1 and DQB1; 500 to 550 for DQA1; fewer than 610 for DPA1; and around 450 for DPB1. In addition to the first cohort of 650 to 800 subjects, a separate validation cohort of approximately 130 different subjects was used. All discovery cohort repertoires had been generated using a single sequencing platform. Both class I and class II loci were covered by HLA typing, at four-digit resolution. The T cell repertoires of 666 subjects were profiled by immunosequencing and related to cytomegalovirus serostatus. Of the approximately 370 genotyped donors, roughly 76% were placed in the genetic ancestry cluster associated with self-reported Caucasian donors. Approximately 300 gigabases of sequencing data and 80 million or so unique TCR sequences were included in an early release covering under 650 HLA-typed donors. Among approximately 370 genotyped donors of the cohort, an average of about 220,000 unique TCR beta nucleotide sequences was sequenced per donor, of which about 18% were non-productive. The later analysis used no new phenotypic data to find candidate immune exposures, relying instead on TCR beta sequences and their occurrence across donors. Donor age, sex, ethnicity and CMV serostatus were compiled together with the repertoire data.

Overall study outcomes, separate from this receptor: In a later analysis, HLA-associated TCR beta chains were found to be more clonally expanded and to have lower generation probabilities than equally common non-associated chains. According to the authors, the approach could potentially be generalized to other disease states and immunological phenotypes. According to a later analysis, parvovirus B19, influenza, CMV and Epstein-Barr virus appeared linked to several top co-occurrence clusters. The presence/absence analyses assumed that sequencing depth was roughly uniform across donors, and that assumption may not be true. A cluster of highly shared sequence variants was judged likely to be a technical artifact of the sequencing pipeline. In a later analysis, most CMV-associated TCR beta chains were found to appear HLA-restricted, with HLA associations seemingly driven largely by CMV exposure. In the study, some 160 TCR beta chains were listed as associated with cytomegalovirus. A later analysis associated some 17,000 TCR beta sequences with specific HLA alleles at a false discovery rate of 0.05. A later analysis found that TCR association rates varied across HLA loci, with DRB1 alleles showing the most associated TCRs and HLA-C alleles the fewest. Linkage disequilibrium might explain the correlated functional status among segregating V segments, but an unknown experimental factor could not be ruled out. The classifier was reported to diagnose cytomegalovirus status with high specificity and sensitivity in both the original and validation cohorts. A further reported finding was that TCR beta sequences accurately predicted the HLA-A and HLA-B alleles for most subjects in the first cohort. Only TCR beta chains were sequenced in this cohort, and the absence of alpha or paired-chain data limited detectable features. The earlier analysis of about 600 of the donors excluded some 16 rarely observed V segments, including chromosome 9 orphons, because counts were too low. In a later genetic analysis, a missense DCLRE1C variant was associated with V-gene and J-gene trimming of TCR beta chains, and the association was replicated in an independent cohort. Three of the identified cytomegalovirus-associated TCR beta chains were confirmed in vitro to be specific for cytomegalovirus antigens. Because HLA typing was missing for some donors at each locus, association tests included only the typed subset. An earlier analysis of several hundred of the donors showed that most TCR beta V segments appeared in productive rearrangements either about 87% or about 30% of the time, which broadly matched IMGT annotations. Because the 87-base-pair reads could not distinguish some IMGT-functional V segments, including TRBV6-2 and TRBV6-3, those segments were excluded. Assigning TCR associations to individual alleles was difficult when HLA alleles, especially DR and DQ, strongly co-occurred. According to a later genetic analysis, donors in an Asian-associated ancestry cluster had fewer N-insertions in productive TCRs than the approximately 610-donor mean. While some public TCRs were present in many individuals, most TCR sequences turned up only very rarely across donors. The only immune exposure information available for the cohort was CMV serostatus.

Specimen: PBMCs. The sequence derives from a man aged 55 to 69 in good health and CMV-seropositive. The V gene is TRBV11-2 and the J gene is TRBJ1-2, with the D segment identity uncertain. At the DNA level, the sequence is TGTGCCAGCAGCTTAGACAGAAACTATGGCTACACCTTC. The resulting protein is CASSLDRNYGYTF.